Reported below is one T cell receptor (beta chain). This entry comes from a study of control samples from healthy donors and cancer patients. The assay was immunoSEQ multiplex PCR, and TCRdb's table has in-frame clones only and misses some. This table has about 140,000 clones, 75% to 90% appearing once. The germline CDR1 and CDR2 sequences are SGHAT and FQDESV (reference sequence). The CDR3 has 14 amino acids. The V gene end was trimmed by 5 bases and the J gene end by 3 bases; junction bases not matched to a gene: 4. The J gene is TRBJ2-3, the V gene TRBV11-1; 8 bases agree with TRBD2. The sequencing sample was made of blood. The source is a woman in her twenties or thirties in good health. CDR3 sequence (DNA): TGTGCCAGCAGCACAGGACTAGCAACAGATACGCAGTATTTT. Protein: CASSTGLATDTQYF.